The present entry profiles one T cell receptor beta chain with its context. The sample comes from a study of blood T cell repertoires in COVID-19. Study-level background: Sites in the United States, Italy and Spain provided acute and convalescent COVID-19 samples. From T cells, B-cell-depleted T cells, or PBMCs came the material, which was cDNA or gDNA.

TCRdb keeps only in-frame clones here, not all; method: immunoSEQ multiplex PCR. Among nearly 95,000 clones listed, about 80% were seen once. This receptor was obtained from a human donor in a cohort sampled during active COVID-19. Sequencing was carried out using peripheral blood.

The CDR3 coding sequence is TGCAGCGTTGGGGTAGGGACAGGGGGCACAGATACGCAGTATTTT. Translation gives CSVGVGTGGTDTQYF. This sequence joins TRBV29-1 and TRBJ2-3; 10 nucleotides match TRBD1. Germline V gene sequence: CDR1 SQVTM, CDR2 ANQGSEA. J was trimmed by 1 base and V by 4 bases; bases with no gene match: 5. The CDR3 is 15 residues long.